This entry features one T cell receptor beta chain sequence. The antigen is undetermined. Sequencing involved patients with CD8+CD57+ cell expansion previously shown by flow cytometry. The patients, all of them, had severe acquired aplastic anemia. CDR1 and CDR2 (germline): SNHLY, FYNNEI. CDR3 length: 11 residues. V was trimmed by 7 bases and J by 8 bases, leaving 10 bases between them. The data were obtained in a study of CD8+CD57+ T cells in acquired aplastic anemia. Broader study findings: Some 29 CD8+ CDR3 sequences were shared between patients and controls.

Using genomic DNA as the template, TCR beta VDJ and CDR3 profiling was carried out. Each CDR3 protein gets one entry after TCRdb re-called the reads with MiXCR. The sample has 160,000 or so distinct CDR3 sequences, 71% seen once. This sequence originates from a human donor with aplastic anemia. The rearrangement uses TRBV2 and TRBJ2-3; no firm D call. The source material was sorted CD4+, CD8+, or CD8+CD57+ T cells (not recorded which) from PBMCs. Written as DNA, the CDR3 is TGTGCCAGCATAAACCTCCGTACGCAGTATTTT. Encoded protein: CASINLRTQYF.